The sample holds a few counts of the clone carrying this T cell receptor (beta chain). This entry is derived from a study of blood T cell repertoires in COVID-19. About the study: Cohort 3 donors counted as recovered after two negative PCRs, clearance, or resolved symptoms.

The length of the CDR3 is 16 residues. V gave up 5 bases and J gave up 4 bases, with 15 bases separating them. Germline V gene lookup returns CDR1 SEHNR and CDR2 FQNEAQ (reference sequence). Profiled with immunoSEQ multiplex PCR; TCRdb holds only in-frame clones, not every one. The data hold around 140,000 clones, with about 80% observed a single time. The gene calls are TRBV7-9 and TRBJ1-6, with D possibly matching TRBD1 (6 bases). The TCR sequence derives from a man aged 50-60 years in a cohort exposed to, infected with or recovered from COVID-19 (not recorded which). Sequenced input: PBMCs or T cells enriched from blood (not recorded which). DNA for the CDR3: TGTGCCAGCAGCAAGCAGGACAGTGGGTATAATTCACCCCTCCACTTT. Translated: CASSKQDSGYNSPLHF. The full variable domain, its missing parts supplied by reference TRBV7-9 and TRBJ1-6, is DTGVSQNPRHKITKRGQNVTFRCDPISEHNRLYWYRQTLGQGPEFLTYFQNEAQLEKSRLLSDRFSAERPKGSFSTLEIQRTEQGDSAMYLCASSKQDSGYNSPLHFGNGTRLTVT.